This TCR beta chain was sequenced during a study of identical twins listed by TCRdb under 2016. For the study in its entirety: To test whether fetal clonotypes persist, the study used deep sequencing on TCR alpha and beta repertoires from monozygotic twins, unrelated adults of various ages, and cord blood. To rule out contamination, replicate twin experiments were performed at different times with different library preparation protocols. General study outcomes and caveats: Fewer insertions were carried by abundant cord blood beta clonotypes; a weaker similar trend was observed in young adult naive repertoires, while no such trend was observed in memory repertoires. Conclusions relied on cross-sectional statistical analysis, since the same donors could not be followed over many years. Out-of-frame TCR alpha sharing in monozygotic twins was systematically underestimated by recombination models, whereas sharing between unrelated individuals was in agreement with the recombination models. Excess twin sharing in beta out-of-frame sequences was weaker because fewer shared sequences lowered the signal-to-noise ratio. Compared with coincidental sharing between unrelated individuals, out-of-frame TCR alpha sequences shared between twins had an excess of sequences with low generation probability. Invariant T cells such as MAIT and iNKT could partly confound zero-insertion analyses, although diverse VJ usage argued against such confounding for most clonotypes.

The library was built by means of 5' RACE. Instrument used: Illumina HiSeq 2000. A universal primer binding site was added through template switching, and the final cDNA carried a unique molecular identifier so that TCR cDNA molecules could be counted accurately. Specific primers in the conserved constant-segment region were used to synthesize first-strand cDNA for the TCR alpha and beta chains. To control for contamination, every cDNA library was double barcoded, receiving both a SMART-Mk sample barcode and Illumina barcodes. Two successive PCR steps introduced TruSeq adapter sequences along with Illumina sample barcodes. The Illumina HiSeq platform was used with custom primers to sequence TCR alpha and beta cDNA libraries. In the authors' own workflow: MiGEC processed the raw reads to extract unique molecular identifiers, while MiXCR was used to determine the CDR3 positions. Recombination models were inferred per individual with the repgenHMM and IGoR tools using an EM algorithm. The tcR package in R was used for shared clonotype analysis, with sharing normalized by the product of cloneset sizes. To study raw recombination free of thymic and clonal selection effects, out-of-frame nonproductive sequences were analyzed. Clones were called with MiXCR by TCRdb after fastp trimmed the public reads at Q25, and only in-frame beta chains were retained. For every CDR3 protein sequence, its rows merge into one entry that carries the most common genes and DNA. The V and J calls and clone size are TCRdb's, not the authors'. The sample records around 1.7 million distinct CDR3 sequences, about 31% of which are singletons. Clones ranked in the top ten supply 0.25% to 0.3% of the sample.

The CDR3 holds 20 amino acids from the cysteine to the phenylalanine. Only the CDR3 portion is preserved as DNA: 60 bases, with reading frame beginning at the first base. Reading the germline V gene gives CDR1 LGHNA and CDR2 YNFKEQ. Every donor in the study was a healthy Caucasian. For this clonotype: Which antigen it targets is not known. Relative to the germline gene, one junction end is altered; a read error may explain this.

Recombination connected TRBV4-2 to TRBJ2-3; the central 12 bases match TRBD2. This clonotype was sampled from a newborn girl in good health. The sample comprised cord blood. The CDR3 region has the sequence CASSPRPNYGTSGQTDTRYF. The base sequence is TGTGCCAGCAGCCCAAGGCCGAATTACGGGACTAGCGGGCAGACAGATACGCGGTATTTT.